One and the same sample provided the 25 T cell receptor beta chains below, sequenced in a study of CD8+ T cells in alopecia areata (dated by TCRdb to 2016 to 2018). Receptors were amplified or captured by the immunoSEQ multiplex PCR assay. For TCR sequencing, RNA was extracted from every sample and reverse transcribed into cDNA to serve as template. Sourced from immuneACCESS, this table was stored by TCRdb with only in-frame sequences that have V and J called. A share of the clones is absent; for the studies checked, an unresolved V gene accounts for under half, and the remainder has no known explanation. A total of roughly 100,000 clones appear in this sample, 85% to 90% of them only once. The leading ten clones occupy roughly 10% of the sample. The treatment or condition label here, explained by the study, means: oral pan-JAK inhibitor, 5-10 mg twice daily. The sequenced sample was CD8+ T cells sorted from blood, obtained between weeks 30 and 35, from a patient treated with tofacitinib. All receptors derive from a human donor with alopecia areata.

This chain links TRBV29-1 with TRBJ1-4; D may be TRBD1 (6 bases). This CDR3 is built from 15 residues. Germline V gene sequence: CDR1 SQVTM, CDR2 ANQGSEA. V lost 4 bases and J lost 2, with 14 bases in between. The CDR3, as DNA: TGCAGCGTTGTGCCAGGGGATGGGACTAATGAAAAACTGTTTTTT. Translating it yields CSVVPGDGTNEKLFF.

V and J are TRBV4-1 and TRBJ2-1, with unresolved D. The V gene lost 4 bases and the J gene lost 10 bases, with 14 bases spanning the gap. Germline V gives CDR1 MGHRA, CDR2 YSYEKL. The CDR3 extends over 13 amino acids. The CDR3 is CASSPTPKVEQFF. CDR3 DNA sequence: TGCGCCAGCAGCCCGACCCCCAAGGTGGAGCAGTTCTTC.

This chain links TRBV18 with TRBJ2-6; the D gene is possibly TRBD1 (5 bases). Between the trimmed V and J ends, which lost 1 base and 0 bases, there was a span of 10 bases. This CDR3 is 17 amino acids long. CDR1 and CDR2 from the germline V gene are KGHSH and LQKENI. CDR3 DNA sequence: TGTGCCAGCTCACCACACGGACACCTCTCTGGGGCCAACGTCCTGACTTTC. Encoded protein: CASSPHGHLSGANVLTF.

CDR3 coding DNA: TGTGCCAGCAGCGTAGGAGGGGGTACGCAGGTCTACGAGCAGTACTTC. Encoded protein: CASSVGGGTQVYEQYF. The chain is built from TRBV9 and TRBJ2-7; weak D call: TRBD1 (6 bases). Trimming cost V 0 bases and J 3 bases, with 16 bases left between them. Germline-derived CDR1 and CDR2 are SGDLS and YYNGEE. This CDR3 is built from 16 residues.

The chain recombines TRBV27 with TRBJ2-7; D possibly corresponds to TRBD2 (5 bases). Germline V gene lookup returns CDR1 MNHEY and CDR2 SMNVEV (reference sequence). Trimming removed 0 bases from V and 4 bases from J, with 10 bases in between. CDR3 length equals 14 residues. CDR3 region: CASSLSGLAYEQYF. CDR3 nucleotide sequence: TGTGCCAGCAGTTTATCCGGTCTAGCTTACGAGCAGTACTTC.

V usage is TRBV7-3 and J usage is TRBJ2-7, with 10 bases identical to TRBD2. V gave up 5 bases and J gave up 1 base; unmatched junction bases: 5. The CDR3 has 15 residues. Germline V lookup: CDR1 SGHTA, CDR2 FQGTGA. The CDR3 region is CASSPGTSASYEQYF. In DNA form, the CDR3 reads TGTGCCAGCAGCCCGGGGACTAGCGCATCCTACGAGCAGTACTTC.

This clone appeared a single time. The genes are TRBV6-5 and TRBJ2-5; tentatively, D is TRBD2 (5 bases). Germline lookup yields CDR1 MNHEY and CDR2 SVGAGI. CDR3 length equals 14 residues. Deletions cut 8 bases from V and 6 bases from J, with 19 bases between. CDR3 protein: CASDRSRGPKTQYF. CDR3 in DNA: TGTGCCAGCGACCGAAGTAGAGGGCCCAAGACCCAGTACTTC.

The chain uses TRBV9 and TRBJ2-1; 8 bases line up with TRBD2. Trimming took 4 bases from V and 1 from J; bases not matched to a gene: 4. Looked up from germline, CDR1 is SGDLS and CDR2 is YYNGEE. This CDR3 region has 15 residues. CDR3 DNA: TGTGCCAGCAGCTCCTCGGGGGGGTCCTACAATGAGCAGTTCTTC. This translates into CASSSSGGSYNEQFF.

The chain carries TRBV11-1 and TRBJ2-5, with 12 bases identical to TRBD2. Germline CDR1 SGHAT, CDR2 FQDESV (reference sequence). The trim removed 5 bases at V and 5 bases at J, leaving 12 bases unmatched. There are 17 residues in the CDR3. CDR3 sequence (DNA): TGTGCCAGCAGCCCCACTATCTGGACTAGCGGGATTGAGACCCAGTACTTC. This codes for CASSPTIWTSGIETQYF.

Remarks on this clone: The junction departs from the called germline gene at one end, perhaps through a read error. The chain links TRBV7-7 to TRBJ2-2; D unresolved. CDR1 is SSHAT, CDR2 FNYEAQ, per germline (reference sequence). The CDR3 runs 13 residues. The CDR3 is CASKEMLSGELFF. For the CDR3, the DNA is TGTGCTAGCAAGGAGATGTTATCGGGGGAGCTGTTTTTT.

V gene TRBV20-1 combines with J gene TRBJ1-1; D call uncertain. There are 11 residues in the CDR3. V lost 5 bases and J lost 0, with 4 bases in between. In germline, CDR1 is DFQATT, CDR2 SNEGSKA (reference sequence). In DNA form, the CDR3 reads TGCAGTGCTTGGATGAACACTGAAGCTTTCTTT. The encoded protein is CSAWMNTEAFF.

This clone was detected only once. The chain joins TRBV27 to TRBJ1-1; weak D call: TRBD1 (6 bases). The germline V gene encodes CDR1 MNHEY and CDR2 SMNVEV (reference sequence). Trimming left V 0 bases short and J 1 base short, with 9 bases between. The CDR3 totals 15 residues. CDR3: CASSLSRGGNTEAFF. The DNA of the CDR3 is TGTGCCAGCAGTTTATCGAGGGGGGGGAACACTGAAGCTTTCTTT.

This chain joins TRBV19 and TRBJ1-1; a possible D gene is TRBD1 (6 bases). Germline CDR1 reads LNHDA; CDR2 reads SQIVND (reference sequence). The length of the CDR3 is 15 residues. With 3 bases removed from V and 6 bases from J, the gap between germline ends came to 17 bases. The CDR3 DNA sequence: TGTGCCAGTAGTATCGACCAGGGGTCGAGGGCTGAAGCTTTCTTT. Encoded protein: CASSIDQGSRAEAFF.

The chain joins TRBV29-1 to TRBJ2-5, with 9 nucleotides matching TRBD2. After removal of 4 bases from V and 11 bases from J, the junction contained 8 bases not matched to a gene. The CDR3 is 12 residues long. From germline, CDR1 is SQVTM and CDR2 ANQGSEA. The CDR3 nucleotides are TGCAGCGTTGGTAGCGGGAGCGTGGAGCAGTACTTC. Its translation: CSVGSGSVEQYF.

This clone has a single count. This chain uses TRBV25-1 with TRBJ2-5; D perhaps matches TRBD2 (5 bases). CDR3 length: 12 amino acids. V was cut by 3 bases and J by 4 bases, with 6 bases left in between. Looked up from germline, CDR1 is MGHDK and CDR2 is SYGVNS. CDR3 sequence (DNA): TGTGCCAGCAGTGAGGAGGTAGAGACCCAGTACTTC. Protein product: CASSEEVETQYF.

The CDR3 bases are TGTGCCAGCTCTCCAAGGGACGAAGCCTACGAGCAGTACTTC. Translating gives CASSPRDEAYEQYF. The chain recombines TRBV18 with TRBJ2-7; D may correspond to TRBD1 or TRBD2 (5 bases each). This CDR3 has 14 residues. The germline gives CDR1 KGHSH, CDR2 LQKENI. The V end was cut by 6 bases, the J end by 2 bases, with 14 bases between.

This chain links TRBV5-1 with TRBJ2-1; perhaps TRBD2 as D (6 bases). The CDR3 runs to 16 residues. The germline CDR1 and CDR2 sequences are SGHRS and YFSETQ. V dropped 2 bases and J dropped 0 bases, with 12 bases sitting between them. CDR3: CASSLSYGSSYNEQFF. The CDR3 nucleotides are TGCGCCAGCAGCTTATCATACGGGAGCTCCTACAATGAGCAGTTCTTC.

This clone was observed a single time. This sequence joins TRBV29-1 and TRBJ2-7; 7 nucleotides agree with TRBD1. Germline V gene lookup returns CDR1 SQVTM and CDR2 ANQGSEA. The trim removed 4 bases at V and 0 bases at J, leaving 3 bases unmatched. The CDR3 loop spans 13 amino acids. The CDR3 region is CSVVNRGSYEQYF. The CDR3 DNA is TGCAGCGTTGTTAACAGGGGCTCCTACGAGCAGTACTTC.

This clone was found once. This rearrangement joins TRBV7-9 to TRBJ2-7; a possible D gene is TRBD2 (7 bases). The CDR3 totals 13 residues. The germline CDR1 and CDR2 sequences are SEHNR and FQNEAQ (reference sequence). V gave up 5 bases and J gave up 7 bases, with 15 bases separating them. The CDR3 sequence is CASSHKGGKEQYF. The CDR3 region has the DNA TGTGCCAGCAGCCACAAGGGGGGGAAAGAGCAGTACTTC. Filled out from reference TRBV7-9 and TRBJ2-7, the complete variable domain reads DTGVSQNPRHKITKRGQNVTFRCDPISEHNRLYWYRQTLGQGPEFLTYFQNEAQLEKSRLLSDRFSAERPKGSFSTLEIQRTEQGDSAMYLCASSHKGGKEQYFGPGTRLTVT.

The chain joins TRBV27 to TRBJ1-4, with unresolved D. V lost 7 bases to trimming and J lost 4 bases, with 16 bases between them. CDR3 length equals 15 residues. Germline V gene sequence: CDR1 MNHEY, CDR2 SMNVEV (reference sequence). CDR3 sequence reads: CASKPMNTNNEKLFF. DNA of the CDR3: TGTGCCAGCAAACCGATGAACACGAATAATGAAAAACTGTTTTTT.

Note on this clone: This CDR3 is also generated by other DNA sequences in the sample. V is TRBV9 and J is TRBJ2-7, with 12 bases fitting TRBD1. The trim removed 2 bases at V and 3 bases at J, leaving 3 bases unmatched. The CDR3 extends over 15 amino acids. Germline V gives CDR1 SGDLS, CDR2 YYNGEE. Here the CDR3 DNA reads TGTGCCAGCAGCGTCGGGACAGGGGGCGGCTACGAGCAGTACTTC. Its protein is CASSVGTGGGYEQYF.

This clone has a single count. The V call is TRBV5-4, the J call TRBJ2-7; D gene unclear. CDR3 length: 12 amino acids. Germline lookup yields CDR1 SGHNT and CDR2 YYREEE (reference sequence). Between the trimmed V and J ends, which lost 1 base and 5 bases, there was a span of 7 bases. The CDR3: CASSLPPNEQYF. CDR3 in DNA: TGTGCCAGCAGCTTGCCCCCCAACGAGCAGTACTTC.

The gene calls are TRBV6-1 and TRBJ2-7; 7 nucleotides align to TRBD1. Trimming cost V 5 bases and J 6 bases; bases outside gene matches: 4. This CDR3 spans 12 amino acids. CDR1 is MNHNS, CDR2 SASEGT, per germline. The CDR3, as DNA: TGTGCCAGCAGTCCGACAGGGCTCGAGCAGTACTTC. This translates into CASSPTGLEQYF.

This chain joins TRBV6-1 and TRBJ2-1; TRBD2 agrees at 7 bases. The CDR3 covers 15 residues. The J segment lost 7 bases and the V segment lost 4 bases, leaving 10 bases of the junction unmatched. CDR1 and CDR2 (germline): MNHNS, SASEGT. The CDR3 is CASSGVPGGRNEQFF. CDR3 bases: TGTGCCAGCAGTGGGGTACCCGGGGGGAGGAATGAGCAGTTCTTC.

This clone was detected only once. J is TRBJ2-7 and V is TRBV27, with TRBD2 matching 7 bases. CDR3 length equals 16 residues. The V and J ends lost 5 bases and 3 bases, in that order; junction bases with no gene match: 13. Germline CDR1 and CDR2: MNHEY and SMNVEV (reference sequence). The CDR3 coding sequence is TGTGCCAGCAGTAGGACACTAGCGACCCGATACTACGAGCAGTACTTC. Translation gives CASSRTLATRYYEQYF.